This T cell receptor beta chain was captured in a study of shared clonotypes between healthy human individuals. The study, taken as a whole, reports: Between a handful of donors, naive CD4 clonotypes were shared at a level of around 5.2%.

To note about this clone: The antigen is undetermined. The sample holds other DNA sequences that translate to the same CDR3.

Profiled with immunoSEQ multiplex PCR; TCRdb holds only in-frame clones, not every one. The sample lists over 1.4 million clones, approximately 97% occurring once. Sequenced: naive CD4+ T cells sorted from blood. Subset described: CD45RA+ positively selected. This receptor was obtained from a man between 25 and 39 years old in good health.

The CDR3 is CASSLGSGTYNEQFF. The CDR3 coding sequence is TGTGCCAGCAGCTTAGGGAGCGGAACCTACAATGAGCAGTTCTTC. V usage is TRBV11-3 and J usage is TRBJ2-1; perhaps TRBD2 as D (5 bases). Trimming pared 1 base from V and 2 bases from J, leaving 9 bases between. CDR3 length: 15 residues. Germline CDR1 reads SGHNT; CDR2 reads YENEEA.